These 30 T cell receptor beta chains were all obtained from the same sample, sequenced in a study of OX40 agonist ivuxolimab in advanced cancers. Method: immunoSEQ multiplex PCR; TCRdb's copy keeps in-frame clones and lacks some. This sample has fewer than 75,000 clones, with just over 90% found just once. Here the sequenced sample was CD4+ or CD8+ T cells sorted from blood, taken in a trial of the OX40 agonist ivuxolimab. The receptors were gathered from an adult with an advanced solid tumor such as melanoma, head and neck, liver or kidney cancer.

The chain couples TRBV6-5 to TRBJ2-1; D ambiguous. Germline CDR1 MNHEY, CDR2 SVGAGI. With 5 bases removed from V and 4 bases from J, the gap between germline ends came to 12 bases. CDR3 length: 14 residues. CDR3 region: CASSRIDGYNEQFF. CDR3 coding DNA: TGTGCCAGCAGTCGAATCGACGGATACAATGAGCAGTTCTTC.

The chain carries TRBV7-8 and TRBJ2-7; D unclear. Trimming removed 7 bases from V and 3 bases from J, with 19 bases in between. The CDR3 consists of 15 residues. CDR1 is SGHVS and CDR2 is FQNEAQ in the germline V gene. The CDR3 sequence is CASTQPRPGNYEQYF. The CDR3 bases are TGTGCCAGCACCCAACCGAGGCCAGGCAACTACGAGCAGTACTTC.

J is TRBJ1-3 and V is TRBV6-5; D call uncertain. The CDR3 loop spans 14 amino acids. The V end was cut by 6 bases, the J end by 8 bases, with 17 bases between. Germline assignment: CDR1 MNHEY and CDR2 SVGAGI. For the CDR3, the DNA is TGTGCCAGCAGGAGGGTTTCCACCGGAGACACCATATATTTT. It yields the protein CASRRVSTGDTIYF.

The chain couples TRBV27 to TRBJ2-2; 10 nucleotides match TRBD2. Germline CDR1 reads MNHEY; CDR2 reads SMNVEV (reference sequence). The CDR3 runs to 14 residues. The CDR3 protein is CASGRLAGVGELFF. The CDR3 DNA follows: TGTGCGTCGGGGCGGCTAGCGGGAGTCGGGGAGCTGTTTTTT.

J is TRBJ1-1 and V is TRBV7-2; 12 nucleotides match TRBD1. CDR3 length: 16 amino acids. Germline lookup yields CDR1 SGHTA and CDR2 FQGNSA. J lost 6 bases, V lost 0 bases, and 5 bases had no gene match. The CDR3 protein is CASSLAGTGGGAEAFF. In nucleotides, the CDR3 is TGTGCCAGCAGCTTAGCCGGGACAGGGGGCGGCGCTGAAGCTTTCTTT.

The rearrangement links TRBV5-4 to TRBJ2-3, with D possibly being TRBD2 (5 bases). Trimming took 1 base from V and 5 from J, leaving 8 bases between them. CDR1 is SGHNT and CDR2 is YYREEE in the germline V gene (reference sequence). CDR3 length: 13 amino acids. The DNA of the CDR3 is TGTGCCAGCAGCTTGCCCCGGGGAGATACGCAGTATTTT. Amino acid sequence: CASSLPRGDTQYF.

This rearrangement joins TRBV6-6 to TRBJ2-7, with TRBD2 identical over 14 bases. J was trimmed by 7 bases and V by 10 bases; bases with no gene match: 6. The CDR3 covers 13 residues. Germline V gene lookup returns CDR1 MNHNY and CDR2 SVGAGI (reference sequence). CDR3 residues: CATGTSGSGEQYF. The CDR3 nucleotides read TGTGCCACAGGGACTAGCGGGAGTGGTGAGCAGTACTTC.

Of note for this clone: The sample has other DNA sequences that encode this CDR3 too. The chain employs TRBV7-9 and TRBJ2-2; D is perhaps TRBD1 (6 bases). With 1 base removed from V and 3 bases from J, the gap between germline ends came to 9 bases. This CDR3 region has 15 residues. Per the germline V gene, CDR1 is SEHNR and CDR2 is FQNEAQ (reference sequence). CDR3 nucleotide sequence: TGTGCCAGCAGCTTAGGACAGGAGGACACCGGGGAGCTGTTTTTT. Residues: CASSLGQEDTGELFF.

This rearrangement joins TRBV9 to TRBJ2-3; possibly TRBD1 for D (6 bases). The CDR3 spans 16 residues. CDR1 SGDLS and CDR2 YYNGEE come from the germline V gene. V lost 0 bases to trimming and J lost 0 bases, with 11 bases between them. As DNA, the CDR3 is TGTGCCAGCAGCGTAGGTGGGGACACTAGCACAGATACGCAGTATTTT. Translated: CASSVGGDTSTDTQYF. The variable domain in full, completed from reference TRBV9 and TRBJ2-3, reads DSGVTQTPKHLITATGQRVTLRCSPRSGDLSVYWYQQSLDQGLQFLIQYYNGEERAKGNILERFSAQQFPDLHSELNLSSLELGDSALYFCASSVGGDTSTDTQYFGPGTRLTVL.

The genes are TRBV15 and TRBJ2-7; D not resolved. The V gene lost 5 bases and the J gene lost 10 bases, with 15 bases spanning the gap. The V gene's germline CDR1 is LNHNV and CDR2 YYDKDF (reference sequence). The CDR3 spans 12 residues. The CDR3 DNA follows: TGTGCCACCAGCGGCCATTCCCTTCCTCAGTACTTC. Residues: CATSGHSLPQYF.

CDR3 DNA: TGTGCCAGCAGTCTCACCGGGACAGTAAACACTGAAGCTTTCTTT. Encoded protein: CASSLTGTVNTEAFF. This chain uses TRBV2 with TRBJ1-1, with 7 bases identical to TRBD1. CDR1 and CDR2 from the germline V gene are SNHLY and FYNNEI. This CDR3 region has 15 residues. The V and J ends lost 5 bases and 2 bases, in that order; junction bases with no gene match: 8. Combining the CDR3 with reference TRBV2 and TRBJ1-1 gives the whole variable domain EPEVTQTPSHQVTQMGQEVILRCVPISNHLYFYWYRQILGQKVEFLVSFYNNEISEKSEIFDDQFSVERPDGSNFTLKIRSTKLEDSAMYFCASSLTGTVNTEAFFGQGTRLTVV.

The genes are TRBV28 and TRBJ1-1; the match to TRBD1 covers 7 bases. The CDR3 totals 11 residues. Germline CDR1 MDHEN, CDR2 SYDVKM. V trimming: 7 bases; J trimming: 11 bases; junction bases outside the gene matches: 7. The CDR3 sequence: CASTYRDSAFF. The CDR3 coding sequence is TGTGCCAGCACCTACCGGGACAGCGCTTTCTTT.

The rearrangement joins TRBV28 to TRBJ1-6; D uncertain. The CDR3 covers 14 residues. The V end was cut by 6 bases, the J end by 2 bases, with 8 bases between. The germline gives CDR1 MDHEN, CDR2 SYDVKM. CDR3 residues: CASSPIPYNSPLHF. CDR3 coding DNA: TGTGCCAGCAGCCCTATACCCTATAATTCACCCCTCCACTTT.

This chain links TRBV7-9 with TRBJ2-3, with D hard to call. Germline lookup yields CDR1 SEHNR and CDR2 FQNEAQ (reference sequence). The CDR3 has 15 residues. Trimming cost V 1 base and J 10 bases, with 18 bases left between them. This CDR3 reads CASSLDARSSTPQYF. The DNA of the CDR3 is TGTGCCAGCAGCTTAGACGCCCGATCTTCCACCCCGCAGTATTTT.

The rearrangement uses TRBV7-2 and TRBJ2-1; 9 bases fit TRBD2. The germline gives CDR1 SGHTA, CDR2 FQGNSA. With 1 base clipped from V and 6 bases from J, the junction kept 4 bases outside the gene matches. This CDR3 has 15 residues. DNA for the CDR3: TGTGCCAGCAGCTTAGGACTAGCGGTGATCAATGAGCAGTTCTTC. As protein: CASSLGLAVINEQFF.

This rearrangement joins TRBV2 to TRBJ1-2, with a possible D match to TRBD1 (5 bases). V was clipped by 6 bases and J by 3 bases, with 11 bases between them. The V gene's germline CDR1 is SNHLY and CDR2 FYNNEI. The CDR3 runs to 13 residues. CDR3 in amino acids: CASRKGSDYGYTF. The CDR3 region has the DNA TGTGCCAGCAGGAAGGGGTCTGACTATGGCTACACCTTC.

The chain recombines TRBV5-1 with TRBJ2-3; TRBD2 matches at 13 bases. Germline V gene lookup returns CDR1 SGHRS and CDR2 YFSETQ. The CDR3 has 16 residues. Trimming at V came to 4 bases and at J to 2 bases, leaving 4 bases not matched to a gene. The CDR3 DNA reads TGCGCCAGCAGCACGGGGACTAGCGGGAACACAGATACGCAGTATTTT. Its translation: CASSTGTSGNTDTQYF. The complete variable domain, with remaining parts taken from reference TRBV5-1 and TRBJ2-3, reads KAGVTQTPRYLIKTRGQQVTLSCSPISGHRSVSWYQQTPGQGLQFLFEYFSETQRNKGNFPGRFSGRQFSNSRSEMNVSTLELGDSALYLCASSTGTSGNTDTQYFGPGTRLTVL.

J is TRBJ1-2 and V is TRBV11-3; no definite D call. The V end lost 3 bases, the J end lost 5 bases, and 10 bases lay between the germline ends. CDR1 SGHNT and CDR2 YENEEA come from the germline V gene. The CDR3 runs to 13 residues. In DNA form, the CDR3 reads TGTGCCAGCAGCTTTCGGGCCAATTATGGCTACACCTTC. As protein: CASSFRANYGYTF.

This chain connects TRBV6-5 to TRBJ1-2, with D unresolved. This CDR3 has 14 residues. Trimming removed 4 bases from V and 6 bases from J, with 15 bases in between. From germline, CDR1 is MNHEY and CDR2 SVGAGI. DNA of the CDR3: TGTGCCAGCAGTTCATCCGGTCCACTTGATGGCTACACCTTC. It is translated as CASSSSGPLDGYTF.

The V gene is TRBV7-9, the J gene TRBJ2-7; D possibly corresponds to TRBD1 (5 bases). Germline V gene sequence: CDR1 SEHNR, CDR2 FQNEAQ (reference sequence). Trimming removed 1 base from V and 3 bases from J, with 10 bases in between. This CDR3 is built from 14 residues. The DNA of the CDR3 is TGTGCCAGCAGCTTAGACATTGACAGCTACGAGCAGTACTTC. Translating gives CASSLDIDSYEQYF. The full variable domain, its missing parts supplied by reference TRBV7-9 and TRBJ2-7, is DTGVSQNPRHKITKRGQNVTFRCDPISEHNRLYWYRQTLGQGPEFLTYFQNEAQLEKSRLLSDRFSAERPKGSFSTLEIQRTEQGDSAMYLCASSLDIDSYEQYFGPGTRLTVT.

The rearrangement uses TRBV28 and TRBJ2-1, with 14 bases matching TRBD2. Unmatched junction bases numbered 16, after V lost 1 base and J lost 2 bases. This CDR3 is 22 amino acids long. Germline CDR1 and CDR2: MDHEN and SYDVKM. CDR3 DNA: TGTGCCAGCAGTTTATCGGGACTAGCGGGAGCAGCGATCAGTCGGACCTACAATGAGCAGTTCTTC. Protein: CASSLSGLAGAAISRTYNEQFF.

The rearrangement uses TRBV27 and TRBJ1-1, with D hard to call. This CDR3 has 11 residues. Trimming removed 3 bases at V and 9 bases at J, with 8 bases between. CDR1 is MNHEY and CDR2 is SMNVEV in the germline V gene (reference sequence). The CDR3 nucleotides are TGTGCCAGCAGTTTTGACGGGAAAGCTTTCTTT. This encodes CASSFDGKAFF.

In this sample, this clone turned up once. This chain connects TRBV18 to TRBJ2-7; D is possibly TRBD2 (6 bases). Trimming pared 0 bases from V and 4 bases from J, leaving 22 bases between. Germline V gives CDR1 KGHSH, CDR2 LQKENI. This CDR3 has 18 amino acids. The CDR3 is CASSPPIGTPSTLYEQYF. For the CDR3, the DNA is TGTGCCAGCTCACCACCTATCGGGACTCCTAGCACGTTGTACGAGCAGTACTTC. Full variable domain (outside the CDR3, taken from reference TRBV18 and TRBJ2-7): NAGVMQNPRHLVRRRGQEARLRCSPMKGHSHVYWYRQLPEEGLKFMVYLQKENIIDESGMPKERFSAEFPKEGPSILRIQQVVRGDSAAYFCASSPPIGTPSTLYEQYFGPGTRLTVT.

This chain connects TRBV5-1 to TRBJ2-2, with TRBD2 identical over 14 bases. V shed 4 bases, J shed 4 bases, and the junction held 3 bases outside the gene matches. CDR3 size: 16 residues. Germline V gene data show CDR1 as SGHRS and CDR2 as YFSETQ. As DNA, the CDR3 is TGCGCCAGCAGCCCCGGACTAGCGGGGGGCACCGGGGAGCTGTTTTTT. Translating gives CASSPGLAGGTGELFF.

The genes are TRBV7-2 and TRBJ1-1; maybe TRBD1 (6 bases). V lost 1 base and J 13 bases, leaving 16 bases between the germline ends. Germline V gives CDR1 SGHTA, CDR2 FQGNSA. This CDR3 has 13 amino acids. The CDR3 nucleotides are TGTGCCAGCAGCTTAGTGACGCGGGGGCGGGTTTTCTTT. Translated: CASSLVTRGRVFF.

The rearrangement links TRBV28 to TRBJ1-2; D is undetermined. The CDR3 covers 13 residues. Germline V gene sequence: CDR1 MDHEN, CDR2 SYDVKM. Trimming cost V 7 bases and J 4 bases, with 13 bases left between them. DNA for the CDR3: TGTGCCAGCAACCAGCAGGACCGCTATGGCTACACCTTC. Translated: CASNQQDRYGYTF.

The V gene is TRBV18, the J gene TRBJ2-5; a possible D gene is TRBD2 (6 bases). This CDR3 is 14 amino acids long. Trimming shortened V by 0 bases and J by 4 bases, and 9 bases separated the two germline ends. CDR1 and CDR2 (germline): KGHSH, LQKENI. CDR3 in amino acids: CASSPPEGSETQYF. The DNA for the CDR3 is TGTGCCAGCTCACCACCGGAGGGATCAGAGACCCAGTACTTC.

The chain employs TRBV5-1 and TRBJ1-1; maybe TRBD1 (5 bases). Trimming shortened V by 0 bases and J by 7 bases, and 16 bases separated the two germline ends. The CDR3 loop spans 15 amino acids. Germline V gene lookup returns CDR1 SGHRS and CDR2 YFSETQ. DNA for the CDR3: TGCGCCAGCAGCTTGGCCTTTGGAGGGGAGGATGAAGCTTTCTTT. This encodes CASSLAFGGEDEAFF.

The rearrangement uses TRBV7-6 and TRBJ2-7; D remains ambiguous. The CDR3 spans 14 residues. V was shortened by 5 bases and J by 2 bases, with 13 bases between the two germline ends. Germline V gene lookup returns CDR1 SGHVS and CDR2 FNYEAQ. The CDR3 nucleotides are TGTGCCAGCAGCATCGACCTGGGAACCTACGAGCAGTACTTC. Protein sequence: CASSIDLGTYEQYF.

This clone has only a few counts. The chain combines TRBV6-5 with TRBJ2-2, with D unclear. V dropped 5 bases and J dropped 5 bases, with 9 bases sitting between them. This CDR3 has 13 residues. Germline V gives CDR1 MNHEY, CDR2 SVGAGI. The CDR3 region has the DNA TGTGCCAGCAGTCCGTCTCCAACCGGGGAGCTGTTTTTT. This translates into CASSPSPTGELFF.